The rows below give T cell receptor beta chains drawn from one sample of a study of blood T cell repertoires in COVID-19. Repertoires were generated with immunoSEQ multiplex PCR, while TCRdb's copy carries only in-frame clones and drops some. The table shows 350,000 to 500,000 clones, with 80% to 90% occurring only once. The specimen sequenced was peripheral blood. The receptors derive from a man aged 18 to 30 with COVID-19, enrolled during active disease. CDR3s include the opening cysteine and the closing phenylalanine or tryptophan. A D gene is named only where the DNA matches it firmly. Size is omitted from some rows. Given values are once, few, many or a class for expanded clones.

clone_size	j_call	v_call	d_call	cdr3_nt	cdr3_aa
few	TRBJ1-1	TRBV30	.	TGTGCCTGGAGTTTTCCACCGGACACTGAAGCTTTCTTT	CAWSFPPDTEAFF
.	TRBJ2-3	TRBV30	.	TGTGCCTGGTCGCGGGACCTTAGCACAGATACGCAGTATTTT	CAWSRDLSTDTQYF
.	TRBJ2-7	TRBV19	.	TGTGCCAGCAGGGGCAACCTCTATCGTGGCGAGCAGTACTTC	CASRGNLYRGEQYF
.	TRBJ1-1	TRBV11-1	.	TGTGCCAGCAGCTTAGGGCCTGCCCGCACTGAAGCTTTCTTT	CASSLGPARTEAFF
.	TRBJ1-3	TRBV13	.	TGTGCCAGCAGCTTGGAAGGGGGATTCTCTGGAAACACCATATATTTT	CASSLEGGFSGNTIYF
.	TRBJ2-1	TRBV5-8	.	TGTGCCAGCAGCCCCATCTTGGAGGGGTACAATGAGCAGTTCTTC	CASSPILEGYNEQFF
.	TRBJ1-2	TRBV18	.	TGTGCCAGCTCACCGGGGGGATCCCATAACTATGGCTACACCTTC	CASSPGGSHNYGYTF
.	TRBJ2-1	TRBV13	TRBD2	TGTGCCAGCAGCCCAGGGACTAGCGGGGGCGATGAGCAGTTCTTC	CASSPGTSGGDEQFF
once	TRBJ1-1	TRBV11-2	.	TGTGCCAGCAGCATCGATGGGAGGGTGAACACTGAAGCTTTCTTT	CASSIDGRVNTEAFF
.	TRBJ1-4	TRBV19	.	TGTGCCAGTAGTAACCGACAGACCGTGGTGGCTAATGAAAAACTGTTTTTT	CASSNRQTVVANEKLFF
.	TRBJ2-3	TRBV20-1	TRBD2	TGCAGTGCTAGTTCCGGCGGGAGGACAGATACGCAGTATTTT	CSASSGGRTDTQYF
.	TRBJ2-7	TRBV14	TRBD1	TGTGCCAGCAGCCAGACAGGGACCTACTCCTACGAGCAGTACTTC	CASSQTGTYSYEQYF
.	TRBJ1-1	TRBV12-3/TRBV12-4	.	TGTGCCAGCAGTTTCGGAGGGCGGGAAGCTTTCTTT	CASSFGGREAFF
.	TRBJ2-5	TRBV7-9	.	TGTGCCAGCAGTACCAACGGAGATGCTGAGACCCAGTACTTC	CASSTNGDAETQYF
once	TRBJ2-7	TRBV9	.	TGTGCCAGCAGCGTAGACCCCGCGGACTACGAGCAGTACTTC	CASSVDPADYEQYF
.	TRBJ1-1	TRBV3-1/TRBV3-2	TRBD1	TGTGCCAGCAGCCTACGGGACAGGGACACTGAAGCTTTCTTT	CASSLRDRDTEAFF
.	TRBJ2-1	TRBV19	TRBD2	TGTGCCAGTAGTACGGTGGGACTAGAGAACGAGCAGTTCTTC	CASSTVGLENEQFF